The sequence of this T cell receptor (beta chain) was determined in a study of blood T cells in healthy people across ages. Whole-study results and caveats: Across samples, TCR beta diversity tracked strongly with naive T cell percentage.

This clonotype has only one observation. No antigen is known for it. One end of the junction is discordant with germline, which a read error may explain. There are 14 residues in the CDR3. Germline values: CDR1 LNHDA, CDR2 SQIVND (reference sequence). Primed by a sample-barcoded 5' primer and a J-beta primer mix, a second PCR proceeded for about 7 to 11 cycles. TCRdb independently ran MiXCR on the 5' RACE reads; one entry per CDR3 protein. Here the sample spans approximately 1.5 million distinct CDR3 sequences, roughly a third being singletons. Around 9.5 milliliters of peripheral blood were drawn from each donor. Each sample yielded at least 5 micrograms of PBMC total RNA.

The source is a woman between 25 and 40 years old in good health. The J gene is TRBJ2-1, the V gene TRBV19, with 7 positions matching TRBD1. Sequencing was performed on blood. CDR3 region: CVSSTGTENNEQFF. As DNA, the CDR3 is TGTGTCAGTAGTACCGGGACAGAAAACAATGAGCAGTTCTTC.